The present TCR beta chain was sequenced within a study of T cells in Graves' hyperthyroidism and ophthalmopathy. The CDR3 sequence is 16 residues long. CDR1 LNHDA and CDR2 SQIVND come from the germline V gene (reference sequence). The ends lost 5 bases at V and 3 bases at J; junction bases unmatched: 7. Study-level findings and limits: Ophthalmopathy onset followed model prediction by a median roughly 6 months. Separation of ophthalmopathy from stable hyperthyroidism was achieved by a 13 V-J model.

Worth noting for this clonotype: What it binds is not known.

The patients, who ranged from 18 to 65 in age, presented with newly diagnosed hyperthyroidism lasting under 2 months. RNA transcripts were the template for amplifying TCR beta CDR3 regions. An initial round of RT-PCR targeting the TCR CDR3 relied on the HTBI primer set. MiXCR, run by TCRdb on the multiplex PCR reads, gives a single entry per CDR3 protein. Of some 760,000 distinct CDR3 sequences in the sample, less than 15% are singletons; the top ten hold about 10%. The TCR sequence derives from a young woman with Graves' hyperthyroidism. The chain carries TRBV19 and TRBJ2-2; 9 bases line up with TRBD2. Sequences were obtained from blood. DNA for the CDR3: TGTGCCAGTAGTCTCTTAGCGGGAGTGGACACCGGGGAGCTGTTTTTT. Translating gives CASSLLAGVDTGELFF. Full variable domain (remainder filled in from reference TRBV19 and TRBJ2-2): DGGITQSPKYLFRKEGQNVTLSCEQNLNHDAMYWYRQDPGQGLRLIYYSQIVNDFQKGDIAEGYSVSREKKESFPLTVTSAQKNPTAFYLCASSLLAGVDTGELFFGEGSRLTVL.